This T cell receptor (beta chain) appears in the sequencing data of a study of technical replicates of blood from several donors. With 2 bases clipped from V and 4 bases from J, the junction kept 2 bases outside the gene matches. The CDR3 has 13 amino acids. CDR1 and CDR2 from the germline V gene are SGDLS and YYNGEE. Sequencing used immunoSEQ multiplex PCR; TCRdb keeps in-frame clones, though not all of them. The sample holds around 67,000 clones, roughly 92% seen once. The chain links TRBV9 to TRBJ2-7, with TRBD2 matching over 8 bases. The receptor's source is a human donor in good health. Sequencing was performed on T cells isolated from PBMCs. CDR3 protein: CASSVSGSYEQYF. DNA of the CDR3: TGTGCCAGCAGCGTGAGCGGGAGTTACGAGCAGTACTTC.